Below, 31 T cell receptor beta chains from the same sample are listed, as sequenced in a study of blood T cell repertoires in COVID-19. TCRdb's copy holds only in-frame clones and misses some; the assay was immunoSEQ multiplex PCR. There are roughly 52,000 clones in the sample; 88% occur only once, and more than 8% lies in the top ten. The sequenced material came from peripheral blood. Receptor source: a man in his sixties with active COVID-19.

This rearrangement joins TRBV27 to TRBJ2-1, with 11 bases that match TRBD2. V shed 2 bases and J 6 bases; nucleotides not matched to a gene: 0. CDR3 length equals 14 residues. Germline V gives CDR1 MNHEY, CDR2 SMNVEV (reference sequence). CDR3 sequence reads: CASSLTSGSNEQFF. For the CDR3, the DNA is TGTGCCAGCAGTTTAACTAGCGGGAGCAATGAGCAGTTCTTC.

The CDR3 DNA reads TGTGCCAGCAGCCTCCAGGGCGGCGAATACGAGCAGTACTTC. As protein: CASSLQGGEYEQYF. The chain uses TRBV27 and TRBJ2-7; maybe TRBD1 (5 bases). V lost 6 bases and J lost 4, with 16 bases in between. CDR1 and CDR2 (germline): MNHEY, SMNVEV (reference sequence). The CDR3 is 14 residues long.

The chain employs TRBV6-5 and TRBJ2-7, with D maybe TRBD1 (7 bases). The V end was cut by 5 bases, the J end by 2 bases, with 16 bases between. This CDR3 spans 15 amino acids. Germline V gene data show CDR1 as MNHEY and CDR2 as SVGAGI. The CDR3 reads CASSPIGGGPYEQYF. As DNA, the CDR3 is TGTGCCAGCAGTCCCATCGGAGGGGGCCCCTACGAGCAGTACTTC.

This rearrangement joins TRBV5-1 to TRBJ2-7, with D perhaps matching TRBD2 (5 bases). The germline V gene encodes CDR1 SGHRS and CDR2 YFSETQ. The germline V and J ends were trimmed by 1 base and 7 bases, with 12 bases remaining between them. The CDR3 consists of 13 residues. As DNA, the CDR3 is TGCGCCAGCAGCTTGATACTAGACGGGGAGCAGTACTTC. Protein: CASSLILDGEQYF. Based on the CDR3 plus reference TRBV5-1 and TRBJ2-7, the full variable domain is KAGVTQTPRYLIKTRGQQVTLSCSPISGHRSVSWYQQTPGQGLQFLFEYFSETQRNKGNFPGRFSGRQFSNSRSEMNVSTLELGDSALYLCASSLILDGEQYFGPGTRLTVT.

This rearrangement joins TRBV5-1 to TRBJ2-7, with 10 positions matching TRBD2. Germline trimming cut 1 base from V and 4 bases from J; bases unmatched to any gene: 5. The germline V gene has CDR1 SGHRS and CDR2 YFSETQ. This CDR3 contains 15 residues. CDR3: CASSLSSGSVYEQYF. CDR3 coding DNA: TGCGCCAGCAGCTTGTCTAGCGGGAGCGTGTACGAGCAGTACTTC.

CDR3 nucleotide sequence: TGTGCCACTAAGGAGCGGGTGAACACCGGGGAGCTGTTTTTT. This translates into CATKERVNTGELFF. The V gene is TRBV6-5, the J gene TRBJ2-2; weak D call: TRBD2 (6 bases). The CDR3 sequence is 14 residues long. CDR1 is MNHEY and CDR2 is SVGAGI in the germline V gene. Trimming pared 10 bases from V and 1 base from J, leaving 13 bases between.

The CDR3 region is CASSLRVAGVGEQYF. The CDR3 bases are TGTGCCAGCAGTTTACGAGTGGCAGGGGTAGGCGAGCAGTACTTC. The chain carries TRBV27 and TRBJ2-7, with a possible D match to TRBD1 (6 bases). This CDR3 is 15 amino acids long. Trimming shortened V by 2 bases and J by 6 bases, and 17 bases separated the two germline ends. Germline CDR1 MNHEY, CDR2 SMNVEV (reference sequence).

The chain recombines TRBV23-1 with TRBJ1-5; the D gene is possibly TRBD1 (5 bases). TRBV23-1 is assigned to the ORF class and has an uncertain function. The ends were cut back, 1 base at V and 1 base at J, with 20 bases in the middle. CDR3 length: 19 amino acids. In DNA, the CDR3 is TGCGCCAGCAGTCAATACGCCGACCAGGGTAGACGGAGCAATCAGCCCCAGCATTTT. As protein: CASSQYADQGRRSNQPQHF.

The chain carries TRBV5-7 and TRBJ2-4; possible D gene TRBD1, 5 bases. TRBV5-7 is noted as an ORF with a role that remains uncertain. The V end was cut by 4 bases, the J end by 4 bases, with 15 bases between. This CDR3 comprises 15 residues. Here the CDR3 DNA reads TGTGCCAGCAGCGCCAGGGTAAGGGCAAAAAACATTCAGTACTTC. Residues: CASSARVRAKNIQYF.

The sample holds a few counts of this clone. The J gene is TRBJ2-7, the V gene TRBV27; TRBD1 agrees at 9 bases. Trimming cost V 3 bases and J 6 bases; bases outside gene matches: 6. The CDR3 extends over 14 amino acids. Germline V gives CDR1 MNHEY, CDR2 SMNVEV (reference sequence). The CDR3 region is CASSLDRGKGEQYF. The DNA for the CDR3 is TGTGCCAGCAGTTTGGACAGGGGAAAGGGCGAGCAGTACTTC.

This CDR3 is CASSIIRGYGYTF. CDR3 coding DNA: TGTGCCAGTAGTATAATCAGGGGCTATGGCTACACCTTC. The rearrangement links TRBV19 to TRBJ1-2; D might be TRBD1 (6 bases). Germline CDR1 is LNHDA and CDR2 is SQIVND (reference sequence). The CDR3 is 13 residues long. The germline V and J ends were trimmed by 2 bases and 4 bases, with 8 bases remaining between them.

The chain carries TRBV24-1 and TRBJ2-3, with D perhaps TRBD1 (7 bases). In germline, CDR1 is KGHDR, CDR2 SFDVKD. V lost 5 bases and J lost 0, with 20 bases in between. CDR3 length equals 18 residues. CDR3 sequence (DNA): TGTGCCACCAGTGTAGGCAGGGGGGCAAAATGGAGCACAGATACGCAGTATTTT. Protein product: CATSVGRGAKWSTDTQYF.

Here the CDR3 reads CASRIDRGLRRNQPQHF. The CDR3 bases are TGTGCCAGTAGGATCGACAGGGGATTGAGACGTAATCAGCCCCAGCATTTT. The chain is built from TRBV19 and TRBJ1-5, with 8 positions matching TRBD1. Trimming cost V 6 bases and J 4 bases; bases outside gene matches: 14. Germline V gene lookup returns CDR1 LNHDA and CDR2 SQIVND (reference sequence). CDR3 length: 17 amino acids.

This clone was counted a single time. This chain uses TRBV10-3 with TRBJ2-2; no clear D. The CDR3 has 13 amino acids. The germline V and J ends were trimmed by 4 bases and 8 bases, with 11 bases remaining between them. CDR1 and CDR2 from the germline V gene are ENHRY and SYGVKD. CDR3 sequence: CAISVLELGELFF. The CDR3 nucleotides read TGTGCCATCAGTGTCCTAGAGCTGGGGGAGCTGTTTTTT.

The rearrangement joins TRBV7-8 to TRBJ2-1; no definite D call. Trimming shortened V by 0 bases and J by 1 base, and 10 bases separated the two germline ends. CDR1 and CDR2 (germline): SGHVS, FQNEAQ. This CDR3 spans 16 amino acids. CDR3 region: CASSLAVYSSYNEQFF. The DNA of the CDR3 is TGTGCCAGCAGCTTAGCTGTCTACTCATCCTACAATGAGCAGTTCTTC.

The V call is TRBV19, the J call TRBJ2-3; 9 bases line up with TRBD2. Germline V CDR1 and CDR2: LNHDA, SQIVND (reference sequence). The junction had 12 bases not matched to a gene; V was cut back by 5 bases and J by 6 bases. The CDR3 has 16 amino acids. The CDR3 spells CASSRRRGGRADTQYF. CDR3 DNA sequence: TGTGCCAGTAGTCGACGCCGAGGCGGGAGGGCCGATACGCAGTATTTT.

V is TRBV6-5 and J is TRBJ2-1, with 7 positions matching TRBD1. The V and J ends lost 2 bases and 4 bases, in that order; junction bases with no gene match: 2. This CDR3 has 14 residues. CDR1 MNHEY and CDR2 SVGAGI come from the germline V gene. Here the CDR3 DNA reads TGTGCCAGCAGTTACAGGGGGCTGTACAATGAGCAGTTCTTC. It yields the protein CASSYRGLYNEQFF.

This clone was observed once. J is TRBJ1-2 and V is TRBV6-4; 7 nucleotides align to TRBD1. The length of the CDR3 is 12 residues. V lost 1 base to trimming and J lost 13 bases; unmatched junction nucleotides: 6. The germline V gene has CDR1 MRHNA and CDR2 SNTAGT. CDR3: CASSDFGTALTF. The CDR3 bases are TGTGCCAGCAGTGACTTCGGGACAGCCCTCACCTTC.

The rearrangement uses TRBV12-5 and TRBJ2-1, with D possibly matching TRBD1 (5 bases). The CDR3 has 15 residues. CDR1 and CDR2 from the germline V gene are LGHNT and FRNRAP. The V and J ends lost 2 bases and 2 bases respectively, with 10 bases between them. CDR3 DNA: TGTGCTAGTGGTTTGACCAAAGGGGCCTACAATGAGCAGTTCTTC. It yields the protein CASGLTKGAYNEQFF.

In the case of this clone: A read error may produce the germline difference seen at one junction end. The chain links TRBV20-1 to TRBJ2-7; TRBD2 aligns across 9 bases. CDR3 length: 11 amino acids. Germline CDR1 and CDR2: DFQATT and SNEGSKA (reference sequence). The DNA for the CDR3 is TGCAGTGCTAGAGGCCTAGCGGGATTTTTCTTC. This gives the protein CSARGLAGFFF.

This chain uses TRBV19 with TRBJ1-1; the D gene is possibly TRBD1 (6 bases). This CDR3 contains 14 residues. V lost 7 bases, J lost 6 bases, and 18 bases lay in between. Germline V gene data show CDR1 as LNHDA and CDR2 as SQIVND (reference sequence). The CDR3 protein is CASTIRTVPSEAFF. Here the CDR3 DNA reads TGTGCCAGTACGATTCGGACAGTCCCGTCTGAAGCTTTCTTT.

This chain connects TRBV7-2 to TRBJ2-1; weak D call: TRBD2 (5 bases). The CDR3 spans 13 residues. The ends were cut back, 2 bases at V and 9 bases at J, with 11 bases in the middle. Germline lookup yields CDR1 SGHTA and CDR2 FQGNSA. CDR3 amino acids: CASSLTGKGEQFF. The CDR3 DNA reads TGTGCCAGCAGCTTAACCGGGAAAGGTGAGCAGTTCTTC.

The chain carries TRBV6-5 and TRBJ1-2, with 7 bases matching TRBD1. CDR1 is MNHEY, CDR2 SVGAGI, per germline. V trimming: 6 bases; J trimming: 1 base; junction bases outside the gene matches: 5. There are 14 residues in the CDR3. CDR3 loop: CASSLRGYNYGYTF. The CDR3 DNA sequence: TGTGCCAGCAGCCTCAGGGGGTATAACTATGGCTACACCTTC.

This chain uses TRBV18 with TRBJ1-6, with D uncertain. The CDR3 loop spans 16 amino acids. Trimming cost V 2 bases and J 5 bases, with 13 bases left between them. CDR1 and CDR2 from the germline V gene are KGHSH and LQKENI. The CDR3 sequence is CASSPNSGRNNSPLHF. The CDR3 coding sequence is TGTGCCAGCTCACCAAATTCGGGGAGGAATAATTCACCCCTCCACTTT.

This clone is deemed medium-sized. The J gene is TRBJ1-1, the V gene TRBV27; D remains ambiguous. Trimming stripped 2 bases from V and 3 bases from J, with 7 bases between. Germline loops: CDR1 MNHEY, CDR2 SMNVEV (reference sequence). The CDR3 length is 13 residues. CDR3 nucleotide sequence: TGTGCCAGCAGTTTAGCCCGGGACACTGAAGCTTTCTTT. Protein sequence: CASSLARDTEAFF.

J is TRBJ2-6 and V is TRBV6-4; TRBD1 matches 7 bases. This CDR3 region has 15 residues. Germline loops: CDR1 MRHNA, CDR2 SNTAGT. The J segment lost 0 bases and the V segment lost 5 bases, leaving 1 base of the junction unmatched. The CDR3 DNA follows: TGTGCCAGCAGTAGGGACAGCTCTGGGGCCAACGTCCTGACTTTC. Translating it yields CASSRDSSGANVLTF.

This sequence joins TRBV19 and TRBJ1-4, with D possibly being TRBD1 (5 bases). The germline V gene has CDR1 LNHDA and CDR2 SQIVND (reference sequence). With 8 bases removed from V and 8 bases from J, the gap between germline ends came to 21 bases. This CDR3 spans 15 amino acids. CDR3 sequence: CASGREGPGREKLFF. DNA for the CDR3: TGTGCCAGTGGGAGAGAGGGGCCAGGGAGGGAAAAACTGTTTTTT.

The gene calls are TRBV2 and TRBJ2-7; D gene unclear. CDR1 and CDR2 (germline): SNHLY, FYNNEI. The CDR3 is 12 amino acids. Trimming took off 6 bases at V and 0 bases at J, with 6 bases between the two ends. The chain's CDR3 is CASREISYEQYF. The CDR3 coding sequence is TGTGCCAGCAGGGAGATCTCCTACGAGCAGTACTTC.

The V and J genes are TRBV18 and TRBJ2-7; 7 bases line up with TRBD1. In germline, CDR1 is KGHSH, CDR2 LQKENI. V trimming: 6 bases; J trimming: 3 bases; junction bases outside the gene matches: 5. The CDR3 sequence is 13 residues long. CDR3 residues: CASSTGVGYEQYF. CDR3 coding DNA: TGTGCCAGCTCCACAGGGGTAGGCTACGAGCAGTACTTC. Filled out from reference TRBV18 and TRBJ2-7, the complete variable domain reads NAGVMQNPRHLVRRRGQEARLRCSPMKGHSHVYWYRQLPEEGLKFMVYLQKENIIDESGMPKERFSAEFPKEGPSILRIQQVVRGDSAAYFCASSTGVGYEQYFGPGTRLTVT.

The chain couples TRBV27 to TRBJ2-7, with 7 nucleotides matching TRBD1. The junction had 10 bases not matched to a gene; V was cut back by 3 bases and J by 2 bases. This CDR3 contains 16 residues. CDR1 is MNHEY, CDR2 SMNVEV, per germline (reference sequence). The CDR3 DNA follows: TGTGCCAGCAGTTTCGCAGGGGGAGCTAGGACCTACGAGCAGTACTTC. It yields the protein CASSFAGGARTYEQYF.

The chain recombines TRBV6-4 with TRBJ2-7; TRBD2 aligns across 7 bases. CDR1 is MRHNA, CDR2 SNTAGT, per germline. The CDR3 contains 13 residues. Unmatched junction bases numbered 4, after V lost 8 bases and J lost 0 bases. The DNA for the CDR3 is TGTGCCAGCCCATGGACTAGCTCCTACGAGCAGTACTTC. Protein: CASPWTSSYEQYF.